This T cell receptor beta chain was identified in a study of T cells in localized non-small cell lung cancer. The CDR3 covers 12 residues. Germline CDR1 is ENHRY and CDR2 is SYGVKD. Trimming removed 4 bases at V and 3 bases at J, with 6 bases between. This clone showed up just a few times. The antigen remains undetermined. This table comes from immunoSEQ multiplex PCR, and its TCRdb copy is limited to in-frame clones, with some not included. Of 20,000 to 25,000 clones listed, roughly 91% were seen once; the top ten hold roughly 14%. Study results and caveats: A median 57 of the top 100 tumor clones appeared in adjacent lung. Higher T cell density in the blood was associated with longer overall survival, whereas higher adjacent-lung clonality associated with shorter survival.

The sample in question was peripheral blood, obtained before any cancer treatment. The clonotype was recovered from a male donor at least 60 years old with stage I lung adenocarcinoma. The J gene is TRBJ2-5, the V gene TRBV10-3, with no clear D. The chain's CDR3 is CAISGQEETQYF. The CDR3 nucleotides are TGTGCCATCAGTGGCCAGGAAGAGACCCAGTACTTC.